This TCR beta chain was recovered during a study of STAT3 mutations in large granular lymphocyte leukemia (dated by TCRdb to about 2019). Regarding the study in general: About half of the T-LGLL patients who underwent longitudinal sequencing carried canonical activating STAT3 mutations. Over half of the T-LGLL patients were given one or more immunosuppressive therapy regimens, and around 40% of the treated patients had a hematologic response. To reconstruct clonal hierarchy and dynamics, serial deep sequencing of TCRbeta CDR3 and STAT3 was performed in patients with T-cell large granular lymphocyte leukemia. From an initial cohort of about 220 LGL patients, roughly 17 representative T-LGLL cases were chosen for longitudinal sequencing of TCRbeta and STAT3. As controls, the study also included longitudinal sequencing of a couple of patients with natural killer LGL leukemia. For each patient, sequencing was performed at an average of about 4.3 time points, with a range of 2 to 8 samplings. General conclusions and limits of the study: Dominant TCR clone burden was found to exceed STAT3 mutant burden in several patients, suggesting that STAT3 mutation arose secondarily within a pre-expanded clone. Because no samples were available when a clone first appeared, clonal expansion was inferred from samplings taken at other points. Persisting codominant clonotypes in some patients meant a small but highly pathogenic clone may have been missed. At least one immunodominant TCRbeta clonotype was present in every T-LGLL patient, and multiple immunodominant subclonotypes appeared in about half of the T-LGLL patients. Variable intervals between samplings and differing treatment regimens complicated linking therapy response to changes in TCR clonal burden. TCR clonotype switching after therapy was observed in about 35% of the 18 patients, and all newly emerging clones were found to be STAT3 wild type.

DNA was extracted from blood mononuclear cells, and the same DNA was used for both TCR and STAT3 sequencing. An Illumina MiSeq was used to sequence the TCRbeta libraries, yielding an average of roughly 41,000 productive templates per sample. Using multiplex PCR amplification, the immunoSEQ assay generated the TCRbeta CDR3 libraries. In the paper's pipeline: Repertoire diversity was calculated as previously defined, and values close to 0 indicated extremely monoclonal samples. TCRdb's version of the immuneACCESS table is confined to in-frame rearrangements and falls short of the full clone set. An unresolved V gene accounts for under half of the shortfall where checked; the remainder is of unknown origin. From that table come the V and J calls and clone size; the DNA was used to work out D and trimming. The sample contains 15,000 or so clones, 84% of them found a single time. The ten largest account for roughly 8.1% of the sample.

About this clone: The target of this receptor is not known. Nothing much larger sits one base from this clone, and base qualities are not available.

Here V drops 6 bases and J drops 0 bases, and the junction holds 6 bases not matched to any gene. The germline V gene supplies CDR1 ENHRY and CDR2 SYGVKD. From its cysteine to its phenylalanine, the CDR3 spans 15 amino acids. The retained sequence is limited to the CDR3, 45 bases, with the frame set at the first base. Sequencing used peripheral blood mononuclear cells. The sequence is built from TRBV10-3 and TRBJ2-5; TRBD1 aligns with 8 central bases. This TCR was sampled from a man aged 45 to 65 with T-cell large granular lymphocyte leukemia. Some clones in this sample may be carry-over from other donors' samples. The age is the age at diagnosis. CDR3 sequence: CAISDRGRHQETQYF. The DNA is TGTGCCATCAGCGACAGGGGCCGGCACCAAGAGACCCAGTACTTC.